These T cell receptor beta chains were read from a single sample in a study of control samples from healthy donors and cancer patients. Assay used: immunoSEQ multiplex PCR; TCRdb lists only in-frame clones, some missing. The data contain some 150,000 clones, 90% to 95% of them singletons. The sequenced sample consisted of PBMCs. The source of these receptors is a man aged 60-69 years with colorectal cancer. The CDR3 runs from the conserved cysteine through the conserved F or W. The order of the fields is clone size, J gene, V gene, D gene, CDR3 protein, CDR3 DNA. D genes are given only for firm matches. Expanded clones are given a class, and other clones once, few, many or no size at all.

. | TRBJ1-1 | TRBV12-3/TRBV12-4 | . | CASSFSAGEAFF | TGTGCCAGCAGTTTTTCGGCGGGCGAAGCTTTCTTT
. | TRBJ2-7 | TRBV14 | . | CASSAAQGRSEQYF | TGTGCCAGCAGCGCCGCACAGGGGAGGTCCGAGCAGTACTTC
. | TRBJ2-7 | TRBV10-3 | . | CAIRNNSYEQYF | TGTGCCATCAGGAACAACTCCTACGAGCAGTACTTC
. | TRBJ2-3 | TRBV27 | . | CASSFRQVGTDTQYF | TGTGCCAGCAGTTTCAGGCAGGTGGGCACAGATACGCAGTATTTT
. | TRBJ2-7 | TRBV3-1/TRBV3-2 | . | CASSQGSIYEQYF | TGTGCCAGCAGCCAAGGCTCAATCTACGAGCAGTACTTC
. | TRBJ2-1 | TRBV9 | . | CASSVVGGSYNEQFF | TGTGCCAGCAGCGTAGTGGGGGGCTCCTACAATGAGCAGTTCTTC
. | TRBJ1-2 | TRBV10-2 | TRBD1 | CASSDRQGIYGYTF | TGCGCCAGCAGTGATCGACAGGGGATCTATGGCTACACCTTC
. | TRBJ1-1 | TRBV18 | TRBD1 | CASSPRGPNTEAFF | TGTGCCAGCTCACCGAGGGGGCCCAACACTGAAGCTTTCTTT
. | TRBJ1-3 | TRBV6-5 | . | CASSYSQGEGNTIYF | TGTGCCAGCAGTTACTCTCAGGGCGAGGGAAACACCATATATTTT
. | TRBJ1-5 | TRBV10-3 | TRBD1 | CAISRGQGGLSSNQPQHF | TGTGCCATCAGCCGCGGGCAGGGGGGGTTAAGTAGCAATCAGCCCCAGCATTTT
. | TRBJ2-7 | TRBV7-8 | . | CASSLAGRGRSAYEQYF | TGTGCCAGCAGCTTAGCTGGTAGGGGCCGTTCGGCCTACGAGCAGTACTTC
. | TRBJ2-7 | TRBV21-1 | . | CASSSYRDGQYF | TGTGCCAGCAGCTCCTATCGGGACGGACAGTACTTC
. | TRBJ1-3 | TRBV7-9 | . | CASSLALSSGNTIYF | TGTGCCAGCAGCTTAGCCTTGAGCTCTGGAAACACCATATATTTT
. | TRBJ1-1 | TRBV6-1 | . | CASSEQSGTEAFF | TGTGCCAGCAGTGAACAGTCCGGGACTGAAGCTTTCTTT
. | TRBJ2-1 | TRBV10-3 | . | CAISVRVGSYNEQFF | TGTGCCATCAGTGTACGGGTCGGCTCCTACAATGAGCAGTTCTTC
. | TRBJ1-5 | TRBV19 | TRBD1 | CASSARTGFGSNQPQHF | TGTGCCAGTAGTGCCCGGACAGGGTTCGGGAGCAATCAGCCCCAGCATTTT
. | TRBJ1-2 | TRBV6-5 | TRBD1 | CASSYGGGAGGYTF | TGTGCCAGCAGTTACGGAGGGGGCGCGGGTGGCTACACCTTC
. | TRBJ1-1 | TRBV6-5 | . | CATQYRNTEAFF | TGTGCCACTCAATATAGAAACACTGAAGCTTTCTTT
. | TRBJ2-3 | TRBV9 | TRBD1 | CASSVAQGSGTQYF | TGTGCCAGCAGCGTAGCACAGGGGTCGGGTACGCAGTATTTT
. | TRBJ2-1 | TRBV7-6 | . | CASSLLAGEQFF | TGTGCCAGCAGCTTACTAGCTGGTGAGCAGTTCTTC
. | TRBJ1-4 | TRBV5-6 | TRBD1 | CASSLRSGGTGDEKLFF | TGTGCCAGCAGCTTGCGGTCAGGTGGGACAGGGGATGAAAAACTGTTTTTT
. | TRBJ2-3 | TRBV11-2 | TRBD2 | CASSLVPSGGGADTQYF | TGTGCCAGCAGCTTAGTTCCTAGCGGGGGGGGTGCAGATACGCAGTATTTT
. | TRBJ2-1 | TRBV5-4 | . | CASSPDSIRANEQFF | TGTGCCAGCAGCCCAGACAGCATCAGGGCCAATGAGCAGTTCTTC
once | TRBJ2-5 | TRBV6-6 | TRBD1 | CASRYQQGSETQYF | TGTGCCAGCAGATATCAACAGGGGTCGGAGACCCAGTACTTC
. | TRBJ2-4 | TRBV12-2 | . | CASRPGQGQGIAKNIQYF | TGTGCAAGTCGCCCGGGACAGGGACAGGGTATAGCCAAAAACATTCAGTACTTC
. | TRBJ2-5 | TRBV12-3/TRBV12-4 | . | CASSLGWGETQYF | TGTGCCAGCAGTTTAGGCTGGGGAGAGACCCAGTACTTC
. | TRBJ2-1 | TRBV5-4 | . | CASSFRPVGYNEQFF | TGTGCCAGCAGCTTCAGGCCGGTGGGGTACAATGAGCAGTTCTTC
. | TRBJ2-3 | TRBV6-4 | TRBD1 | CASSVTGPDTQYF | TGTGCCAGCAGTGTGACAGGGCCAGATACGCAGTATTTT
. | TRBJ1-6 | TRBV6-6 | . | CASILRIENNSPLHF | TGTGCCAGCATTTTAAGGATAGAGAATAATTCACCCCTCCACTTT
. | TRBJ2-7 | TRBV18 | TRBD1 | CASSLTGGVRHEQYF | TGTGCCAGCTCTCTCACAGGGGGAGTAAGGCACGAGCAGTACTTC
. | TRBJ1-1 | TRBV12-3/TRBV12-4 | . | CASNKGTEAFF | TGTGCCAGCAATAAGGGCACTGAAGCTTTCTTT
. | TRBJ2-1 | TRBV3-1/TRBV3-2 | . | CASSQGSGKNEQFF | TGTGCCAGCAGCCAAGGCTCAGGGAAAAATGAGCAGTTCTTC
. | TRBJ2-3 | TRBV7-9 | . | CASHNAATDTQYF | TGTGCCAGCCACAACGCAGCCACAGATACGCAGTATTTT
. | TRBJ1-1 | TRBV9 | TRBD1 | CASSVGTDNTEAFF | TGTGCCAGCAGCGTGGGGACAGATAACACTGAAGCTTTCTTT
. | TRBJ2-3 | TRBV3-1/TRBV3-2 | . | CASSPDTSTDTQYF | TGTGCCAGCAGCCCCGATACTAGCACAGATACGCAGTATTTT
. | TRBJ2-7 | TRBV7-2 | TRBD1 | CASSQQPGQGFNEQYF | TGTGCCAGCAGCCAACAGCCGGGACAGGGTTTCAACGAGCAGTACTTC
. | TRBJ1-5 | TRBV24-1 | . | CATSDSTPLGGRNQPQHF | TGTGCCACCAGTGATTCCACCCCCCTGGGAGGGCGGAATCAGCCCCAGCATTTT
. | TRBJ2-7 | TRBV23-1 | TRBD2 | CASSQPLCREGYEQYF | TGCGCCAGCAGTCAACCTTTGTGTAGGGAGGGGTACGAGCAGTACTTC
. | TRBJ2-7 | TRBV3-1/TRBV3-2 | TRBD2 | CASSTGLAGDIYEQYF | TGTGCCAGCAGCACTGGACTAGCGGGGGATATCTACGAGCAGTACTTC
. | TRBJ2-3 | TRBV6-5 | . | CASSTTTDTQYF | TGTGCCAGCAGTACAACCACAGATACGCAGTATTTT
. | TRBJ2-5 | TRBV18 | . | CASSPTIQETQYF | TGTGCCAGCTCACCAACCATTCAAGAGACCCAGTACTTC
. | TRBJ2-3 | TRBV12-3/TRBV12-4 | . | CASSTEYTQYF | TGTGCCAGCTCTACAGAATATACGCAGTATTTT
. | TRBJ2-3 | TRBV24-1 | . | CATSEQLGGTDTQYF | TGTGCCACCAGTGAACAACTGGGGGGCACAGATACGCAGTATTTT
once | TRBJ1-2 | TRBV5-5 | TRBD1 | CASSVPGGGYGYTF | TGTGCCAGCAGCGTCCCAGGGGGCGGCTATGGCTACACCTTC
. | TRBJ2-2 | TRBV29-1 | TRBD1 | CSVGDRGPGELFF | TGCAGCGTTGGAGACAGGGGTCCCGGGGAGCTGTTTTTT